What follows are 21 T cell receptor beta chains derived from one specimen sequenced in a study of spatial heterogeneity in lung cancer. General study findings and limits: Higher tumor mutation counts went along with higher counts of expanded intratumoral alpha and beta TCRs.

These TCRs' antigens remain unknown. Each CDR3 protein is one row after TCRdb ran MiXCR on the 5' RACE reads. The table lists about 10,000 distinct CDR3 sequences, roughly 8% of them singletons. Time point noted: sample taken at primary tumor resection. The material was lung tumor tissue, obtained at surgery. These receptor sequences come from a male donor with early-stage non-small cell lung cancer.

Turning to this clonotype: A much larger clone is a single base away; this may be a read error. The CDR3 is CASGNPSSYKQYF. DNA of the CDR3: TGTGCTTCGGGGAATCCCAGCTCCTACAAGCAGTACTTC. This chain links TRBV30 with TRBJ2-7; D perhaps matches TRBD2 (5 bases). CDR1 and CDR2 (germline): GTSNPN, SVGIG (reference sequence). CDR3 size: 13 residues. Full variable domain (missing parts from reference TRBV30 and TRBJ2-7): SQTIHQWPATLVQPVGSPLSLECTVEGTSNPNLYWYRQAAGRGLQLLFYSVGIGQISSEVPQNLSASRPQDRQFILSSKKLLLSDSGFYLCASGNPSSYKQYFGPGTRLTVT.

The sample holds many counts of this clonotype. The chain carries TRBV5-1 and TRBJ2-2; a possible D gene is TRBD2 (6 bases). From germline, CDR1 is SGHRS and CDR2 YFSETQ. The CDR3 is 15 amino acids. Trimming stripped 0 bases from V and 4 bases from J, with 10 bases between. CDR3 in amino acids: CASSLARGGTGELFF. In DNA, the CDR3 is TGCGCCAGCAGCTTGGCGAGGGGAGGCACCGGGGAGCTGTTTTTT.

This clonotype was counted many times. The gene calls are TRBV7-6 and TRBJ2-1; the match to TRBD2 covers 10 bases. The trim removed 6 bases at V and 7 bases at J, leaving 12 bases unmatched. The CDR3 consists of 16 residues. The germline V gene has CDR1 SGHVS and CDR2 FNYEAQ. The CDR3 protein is CASSLLQAGGLNEQFF. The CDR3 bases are TGTGCCAGCAGTTTACTGCAAGCGGGAGGGTTGAATGAGCAGTTCTTC.

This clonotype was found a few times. CDR3: CASRASGGETQYF. For the CDR3, the DNA is TGTGCCAGCAGGGCTAGCGGGGGAGAGACCCAGTACTTC. V is TRBV7-3 and J is TRBJ2-5; 10 positions agree with TRBD2. There are 13 residues in the CDR3. After removal of 6 bases from V and 4 bases from J, the junction contained 2 bases not matched to a gene. Germline loops: CDR1 SGHTA, CDR2 FQGTGA. Filled out from reference TRBV7-3 and TRBJ2-5, the complete variable domain reads GAGVSQTPSNKVTEKGKYVELRCDPISGHTALYWYRQSLGQGPEFLIYFQGTGAADDSGLPNDRFFAVRPEGSVSTLKIQRTERGDSAVYLCASRASGGETQYFGPGTRLLVL.

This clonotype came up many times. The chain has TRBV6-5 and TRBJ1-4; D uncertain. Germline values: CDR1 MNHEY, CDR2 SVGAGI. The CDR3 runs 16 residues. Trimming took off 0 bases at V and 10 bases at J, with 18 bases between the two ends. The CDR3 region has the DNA TGTGCCAGCAGTTACTCGGCAGCGGGTGGAGGGCGAAAACTGTTTTTT. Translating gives CASSYSAAGGGRKLFF.

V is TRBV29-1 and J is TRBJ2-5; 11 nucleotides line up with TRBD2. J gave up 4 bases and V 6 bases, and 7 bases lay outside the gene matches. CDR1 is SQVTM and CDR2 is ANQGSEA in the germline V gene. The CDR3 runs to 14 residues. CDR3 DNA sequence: TGCAGCGTCCCCGGTCTAGCGGGAGGAGAGACCCAGTACTTC. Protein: CSVPGLAGGETQYF.

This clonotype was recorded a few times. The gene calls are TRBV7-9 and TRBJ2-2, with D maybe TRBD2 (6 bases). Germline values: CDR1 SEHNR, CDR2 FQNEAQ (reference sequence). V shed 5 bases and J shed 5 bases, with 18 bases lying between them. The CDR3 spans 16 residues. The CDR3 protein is CASSQTPGLGTGELFF. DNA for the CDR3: TGTGCCAGCAGCCAGACTCCGGGACTTGGGACCGGGGAGCTGTTTTTT.

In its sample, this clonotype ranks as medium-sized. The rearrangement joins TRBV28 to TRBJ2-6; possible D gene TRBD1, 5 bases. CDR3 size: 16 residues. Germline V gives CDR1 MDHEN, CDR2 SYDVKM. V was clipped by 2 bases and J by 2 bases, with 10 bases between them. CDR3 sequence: CASSLPTGTGANVLTF. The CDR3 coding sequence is TGTGCCAGCAGTTTACCCACAGGTACTGGGGCCAACGTCCTGACTTTC. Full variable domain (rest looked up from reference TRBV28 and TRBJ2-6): DVKVTQSSRYLVKRTGEKVFLECVQDMDHENMFWYRQDPGLGLRLIYFSYDVKMKEKGDIPEGYSVSREKKERFSLILESASTNQTSMYLCASSLPTGTGANVLTFGAGSRLTVL.

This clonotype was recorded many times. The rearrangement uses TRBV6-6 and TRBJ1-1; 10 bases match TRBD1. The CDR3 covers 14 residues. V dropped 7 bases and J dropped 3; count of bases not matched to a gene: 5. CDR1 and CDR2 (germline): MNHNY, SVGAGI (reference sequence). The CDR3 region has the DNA TGTGCCAGCAAAGGGGGACAGGGGTACACTGAAGCTTTCTTT. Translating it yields CASKGGQGYTEAFF.

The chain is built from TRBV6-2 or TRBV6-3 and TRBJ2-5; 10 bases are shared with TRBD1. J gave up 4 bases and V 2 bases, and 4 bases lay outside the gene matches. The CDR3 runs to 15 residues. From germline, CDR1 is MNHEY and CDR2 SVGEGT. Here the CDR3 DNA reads TGTGCCAGCAGTTACCGGGGACAGGGGCGAGAGACCCAGTACTTC. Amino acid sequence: CASSYRGQGRETQYF.

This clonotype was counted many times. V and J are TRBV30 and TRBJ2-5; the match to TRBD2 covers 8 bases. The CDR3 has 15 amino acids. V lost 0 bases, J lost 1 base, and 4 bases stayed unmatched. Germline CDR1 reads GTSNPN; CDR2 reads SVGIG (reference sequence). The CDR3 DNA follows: TGTGCCTGGAGTGTACCTAGCGGGCTCCAAGAGACCCAGTACTTC. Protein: CAWSVPSGLQETQYF.

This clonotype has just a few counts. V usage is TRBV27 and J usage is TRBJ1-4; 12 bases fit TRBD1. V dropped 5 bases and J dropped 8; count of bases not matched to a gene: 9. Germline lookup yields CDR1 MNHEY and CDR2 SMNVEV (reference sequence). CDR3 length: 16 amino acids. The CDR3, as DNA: TGTGCCAGCAGTCTGGGACAGGGGGCTTCAGGGGAAAAACTGTTTTTT. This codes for CASSLGQGASGEKLFF.

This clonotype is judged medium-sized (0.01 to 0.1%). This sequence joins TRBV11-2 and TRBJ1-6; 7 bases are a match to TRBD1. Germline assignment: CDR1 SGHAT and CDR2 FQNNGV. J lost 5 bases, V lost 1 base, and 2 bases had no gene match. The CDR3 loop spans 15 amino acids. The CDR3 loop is CASSLVGTDNSPLHF. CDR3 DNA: TGTGCCAGCAGCTTAGTCGGGACAGATAATTCACCCCTCCACTTT. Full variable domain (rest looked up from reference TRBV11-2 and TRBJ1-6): EAGVAQSPRYKIIEKRQSVAFWCNPISGHATLYWYQQILGQGPKLLIQFQNNGVVDDSQLPKDRFSAERLKGVDSTLKIQPAKLEDSAVYLCASSLVGTDNSPLHFGNGTRLTVT.

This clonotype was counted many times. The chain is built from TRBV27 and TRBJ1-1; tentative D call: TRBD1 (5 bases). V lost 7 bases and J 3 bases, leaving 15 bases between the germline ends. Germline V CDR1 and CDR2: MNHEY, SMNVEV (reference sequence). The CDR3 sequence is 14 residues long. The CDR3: CASKVVGGDTEAFF. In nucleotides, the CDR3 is TGTGCCAGCAAAGTCGTTGGGGGGGACACTGAAGCTTTCTTT.

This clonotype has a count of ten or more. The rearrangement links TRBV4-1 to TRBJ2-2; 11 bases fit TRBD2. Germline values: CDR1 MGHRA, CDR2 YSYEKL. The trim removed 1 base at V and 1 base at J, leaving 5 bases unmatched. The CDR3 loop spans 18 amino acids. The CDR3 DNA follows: TGCGCCAGCAGCCAAGGGCTAGCGGGAGGAAGGAACACCGGGGAGCTGTTTTTT. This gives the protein CASSQGLAGGRNTGELFF.

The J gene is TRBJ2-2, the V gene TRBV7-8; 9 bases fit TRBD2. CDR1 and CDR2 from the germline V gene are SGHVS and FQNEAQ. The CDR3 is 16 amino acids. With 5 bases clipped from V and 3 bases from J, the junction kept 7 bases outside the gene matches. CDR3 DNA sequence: TGTGCCAGCAGCGCCCTAGCGGGGCATGACACCGGGGAGCTGTTTTTT. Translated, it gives CASSALAGHDTGELFF.

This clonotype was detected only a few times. This CDR3 is CASSLRGTGELFF. DNA for the CDR3: TGTGCCAGCAGCTTACGGGGCACCGGGGAGCTGTTTTTT. V gene TRBV7-8 combines with J gene TRBJ2-2; D is perhaps TRBD2 (5 bases). The CDR3 length is 13 residues. Germline V gene sequence: CDR1 SGHVS, CDR2 FQNEAQ. The germline V and J ends were trimmed by 2 bases and 4 bases, with 5 bases remaining between them.

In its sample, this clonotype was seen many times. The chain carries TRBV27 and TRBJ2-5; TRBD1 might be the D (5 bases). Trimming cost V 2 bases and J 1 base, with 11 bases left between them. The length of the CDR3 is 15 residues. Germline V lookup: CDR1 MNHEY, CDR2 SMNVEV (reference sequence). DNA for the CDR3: TGTGCCAGCAGTTTAAGGGCAACAGGCCAAGAGACCCAGTACTTC. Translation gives CASSLRATGQETQYF.

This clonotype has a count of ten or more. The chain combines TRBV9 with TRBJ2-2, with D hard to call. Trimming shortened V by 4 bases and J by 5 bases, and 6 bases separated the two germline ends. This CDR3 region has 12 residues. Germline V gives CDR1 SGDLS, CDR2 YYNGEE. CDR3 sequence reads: CASSLRTGELFF. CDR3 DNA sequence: TGTGCCAGCAGCCTACGAACCGGGGAGCTGTTTTTT.

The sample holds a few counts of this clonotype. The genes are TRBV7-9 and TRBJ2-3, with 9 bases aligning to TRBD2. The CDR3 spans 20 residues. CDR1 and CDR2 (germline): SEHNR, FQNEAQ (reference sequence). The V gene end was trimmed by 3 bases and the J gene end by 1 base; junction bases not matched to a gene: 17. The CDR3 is CASSLGSSGSPGFGTDTQYF. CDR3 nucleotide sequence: TGTGCCAGCAGCTTGGGAAGTAGCGGGAGCCCGGGGTTTGGCACAGATACGCAGTATTTT.

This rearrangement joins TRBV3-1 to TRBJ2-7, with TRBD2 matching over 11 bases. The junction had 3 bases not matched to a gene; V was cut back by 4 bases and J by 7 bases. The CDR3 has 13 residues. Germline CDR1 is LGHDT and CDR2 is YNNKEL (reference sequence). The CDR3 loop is CASSPGLAEEQYF. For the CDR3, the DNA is TGTGCCAGCAGCCCGGGACTAGCGGAAGAGCAGTACTTC.